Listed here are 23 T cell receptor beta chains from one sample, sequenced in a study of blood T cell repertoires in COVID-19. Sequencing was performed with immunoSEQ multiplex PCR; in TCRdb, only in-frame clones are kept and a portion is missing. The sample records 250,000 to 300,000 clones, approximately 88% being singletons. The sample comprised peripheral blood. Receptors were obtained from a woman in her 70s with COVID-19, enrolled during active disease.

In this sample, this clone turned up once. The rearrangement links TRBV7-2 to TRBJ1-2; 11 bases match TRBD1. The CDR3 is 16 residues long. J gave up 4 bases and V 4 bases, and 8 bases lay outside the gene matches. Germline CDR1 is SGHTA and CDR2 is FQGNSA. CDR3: CASSSPGTGGIYGYTF. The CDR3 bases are TGTGCCAGCAGCTCCCCCGGGACAGGGGGGATCTATGGCTACACCTTC.

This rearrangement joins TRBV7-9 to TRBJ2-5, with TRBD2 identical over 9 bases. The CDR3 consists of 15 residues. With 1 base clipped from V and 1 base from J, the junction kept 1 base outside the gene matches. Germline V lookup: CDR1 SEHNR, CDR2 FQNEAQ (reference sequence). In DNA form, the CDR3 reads TGTGCCAGCAGCTTAGGACTAGCGGTCCAAGAGACCCAGTACTTC. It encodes CASSLGLAVQETQYF.

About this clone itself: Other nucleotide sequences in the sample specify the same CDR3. The CDR3 sequence is CASRRTGTGEQYF. In DNA form, the CDR3 reads TGTGCCAGCAGAAGGACAGGGACAGGGGAGCAGTACTTC. The chain has TRBV12-3 or TRBV12-4 and TRBJ2-7, with 9 positions matching TRBD1. CDR3 length: 13 amino acids. Trimming took 6 bases from V and 7 from J; bases not matched to a gene: 7.

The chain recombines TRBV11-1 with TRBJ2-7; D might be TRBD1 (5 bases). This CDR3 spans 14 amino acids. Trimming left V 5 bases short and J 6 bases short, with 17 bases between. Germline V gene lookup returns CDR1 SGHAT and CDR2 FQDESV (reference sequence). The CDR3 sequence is CASSPGPLRGEQYF. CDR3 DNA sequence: TGTGCCAGCAGCCCTGGACCGCTTAGGGGCGAGCAGTACTTC.

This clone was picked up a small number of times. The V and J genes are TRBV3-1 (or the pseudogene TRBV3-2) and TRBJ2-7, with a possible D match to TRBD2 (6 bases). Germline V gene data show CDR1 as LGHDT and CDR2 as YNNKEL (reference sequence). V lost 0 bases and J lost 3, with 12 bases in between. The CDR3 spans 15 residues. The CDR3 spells CASSQDTGGIYEQYF. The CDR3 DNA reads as TGTGCCAGCAGCCAAGATACCGGGGGTATCTACGAGCAGTACTTC.

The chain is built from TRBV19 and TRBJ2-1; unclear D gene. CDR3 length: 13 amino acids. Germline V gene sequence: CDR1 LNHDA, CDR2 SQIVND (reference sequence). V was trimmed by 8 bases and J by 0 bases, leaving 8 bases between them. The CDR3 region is CASRSNSYNEQFF. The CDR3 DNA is TGTGCCAGTCGGTCTAACTCCTACAATGAGCAGTTCTTC.

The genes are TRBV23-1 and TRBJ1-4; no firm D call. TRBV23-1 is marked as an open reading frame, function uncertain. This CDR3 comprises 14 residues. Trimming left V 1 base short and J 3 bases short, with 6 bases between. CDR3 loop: CASSQYSPNEKLFF. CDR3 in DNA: TGCGCCAGCAGTCAATATAGTCCTAATGAAAAACTGTTTTTT.

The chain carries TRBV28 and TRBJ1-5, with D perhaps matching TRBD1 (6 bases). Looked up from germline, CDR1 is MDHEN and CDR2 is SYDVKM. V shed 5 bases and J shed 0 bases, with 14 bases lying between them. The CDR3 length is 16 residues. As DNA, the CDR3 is TGTGCCAGCAGTAAGGACAGTTCCTATAGCAATCAGCCCCAGCATTTT. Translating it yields CASSKDSSYSNQPQHF.

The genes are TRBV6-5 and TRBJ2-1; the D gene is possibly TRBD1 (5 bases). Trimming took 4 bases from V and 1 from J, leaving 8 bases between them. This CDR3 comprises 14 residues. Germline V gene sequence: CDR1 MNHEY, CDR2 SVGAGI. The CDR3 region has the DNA TGTGCCAGCAGTTTGGGGCAGTCCTACAATGAGCAGTTCTTC. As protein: CASSLGQSYNEQFF.

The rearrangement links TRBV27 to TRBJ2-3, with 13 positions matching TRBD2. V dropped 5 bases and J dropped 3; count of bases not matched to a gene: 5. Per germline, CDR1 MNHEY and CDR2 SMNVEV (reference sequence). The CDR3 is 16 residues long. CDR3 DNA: TGTGCCAGCAGTCGGGGACTAGCGGGAAATACAGATACGCAGTATTTT. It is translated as CASSRGLAGNTDTQYF.

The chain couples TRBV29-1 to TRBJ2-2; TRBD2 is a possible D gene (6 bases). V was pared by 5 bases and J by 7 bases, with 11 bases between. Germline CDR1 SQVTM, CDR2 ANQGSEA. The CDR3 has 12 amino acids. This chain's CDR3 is CSVRTGVGELFF. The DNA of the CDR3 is TGCAGCGTTCGGACGGGGGTCGGGGAGCTGTTTTTT.

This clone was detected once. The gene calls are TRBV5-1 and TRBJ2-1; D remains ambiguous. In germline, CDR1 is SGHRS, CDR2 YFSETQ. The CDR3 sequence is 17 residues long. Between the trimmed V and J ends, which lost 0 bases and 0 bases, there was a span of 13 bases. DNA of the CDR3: TGCGCCAGCAGCTTGGCCGAACAGAGTTTCTCCTACAATGAGCAGTTCTTC. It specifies CASSLAEQSFSYNEQFF.

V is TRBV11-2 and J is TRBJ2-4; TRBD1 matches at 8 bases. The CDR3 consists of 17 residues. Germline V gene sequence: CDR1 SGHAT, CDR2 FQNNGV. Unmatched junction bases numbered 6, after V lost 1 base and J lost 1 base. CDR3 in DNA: TGTGCCAGCAGCTTAGTGGCAGGGGGCTTGGCCAAAAACATTCAGTACTTC. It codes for CASSLVAGGLAKNIQYF.

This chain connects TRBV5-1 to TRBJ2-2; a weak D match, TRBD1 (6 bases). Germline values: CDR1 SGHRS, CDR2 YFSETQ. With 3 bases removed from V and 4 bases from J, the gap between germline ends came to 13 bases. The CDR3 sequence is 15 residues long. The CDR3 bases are TGCGCCAGCAGCTCTGGACAGCGACTCACCGGGGAGCTGTTTTTT. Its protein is CASSSGQRLTGELFF.

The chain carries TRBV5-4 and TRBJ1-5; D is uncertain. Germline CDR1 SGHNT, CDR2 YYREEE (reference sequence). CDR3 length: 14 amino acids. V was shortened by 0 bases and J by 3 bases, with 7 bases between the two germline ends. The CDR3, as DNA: TGTGCCAGCAGCTTGGAACCGGTCAATCAGCCCCAGCATTTT. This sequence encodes CASSLEPVNQPQHF.

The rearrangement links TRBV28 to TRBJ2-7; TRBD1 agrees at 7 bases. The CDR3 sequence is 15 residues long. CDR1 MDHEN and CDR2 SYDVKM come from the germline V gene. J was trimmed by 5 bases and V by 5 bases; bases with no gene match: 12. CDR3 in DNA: TGTGCCAGCAGTGAGAACCGGGACAGAGGAAACGAGCAGTACTTC. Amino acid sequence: CASSENRDRGNEQYF.

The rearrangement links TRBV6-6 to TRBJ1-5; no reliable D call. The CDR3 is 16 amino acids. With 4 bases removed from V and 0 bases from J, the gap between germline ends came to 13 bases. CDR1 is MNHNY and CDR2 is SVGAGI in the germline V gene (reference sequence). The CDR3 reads CASSWQSPNSNQPQHF. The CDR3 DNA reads TGTGCCAGCAGTTGGCAGTCGCCCAATAGCAATCAGCCCCAGCATTTT.

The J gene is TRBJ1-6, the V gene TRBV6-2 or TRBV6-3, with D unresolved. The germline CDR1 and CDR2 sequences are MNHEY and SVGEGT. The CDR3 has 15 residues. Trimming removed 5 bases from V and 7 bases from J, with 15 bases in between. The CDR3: CASSPGGRNNSPLHF. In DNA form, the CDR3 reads TGTGCCAGCAGTCCCGGAGGGAGAAACAATTCACCCCTCCACTTT.

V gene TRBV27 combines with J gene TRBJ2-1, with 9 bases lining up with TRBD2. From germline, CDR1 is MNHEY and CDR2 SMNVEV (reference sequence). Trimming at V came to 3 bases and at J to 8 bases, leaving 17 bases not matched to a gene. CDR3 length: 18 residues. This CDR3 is CASSFGGLGSGRRHEQFF. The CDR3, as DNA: TGTGCCAGCAGTTTCGGCGGCTTAGGTAGCGGGAGAAGGCATGAGCAGTTCTTC.

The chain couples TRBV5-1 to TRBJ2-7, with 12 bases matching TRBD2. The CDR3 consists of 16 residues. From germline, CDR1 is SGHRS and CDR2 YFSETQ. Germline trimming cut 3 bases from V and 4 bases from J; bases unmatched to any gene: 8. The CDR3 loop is CASSSGRTSGKYEQYF. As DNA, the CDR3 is TGCGCCAGCAGCTCGGGCCGGACTAGCGGGAAATACGAGCAGTACTTC.

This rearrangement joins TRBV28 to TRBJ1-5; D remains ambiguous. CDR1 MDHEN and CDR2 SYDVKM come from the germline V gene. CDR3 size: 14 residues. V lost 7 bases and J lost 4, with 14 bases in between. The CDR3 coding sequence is TGTGCCAGCATACCGACTCGGGGAAATCAGCCCCAGCATTTT. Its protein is CASIPTRGNQPQHF.

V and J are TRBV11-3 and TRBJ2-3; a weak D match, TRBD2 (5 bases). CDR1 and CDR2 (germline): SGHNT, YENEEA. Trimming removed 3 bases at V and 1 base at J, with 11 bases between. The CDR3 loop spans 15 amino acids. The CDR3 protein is CASSLTGTGTDTQYF. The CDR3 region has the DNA TGTGCCAGCAGCTTGACGGGAACAGGCACAGATACGCAGTATTTT.

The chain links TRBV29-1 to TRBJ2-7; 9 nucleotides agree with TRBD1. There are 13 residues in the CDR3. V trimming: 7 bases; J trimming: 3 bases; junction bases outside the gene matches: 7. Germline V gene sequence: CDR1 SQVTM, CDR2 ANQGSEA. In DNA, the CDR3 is TGCAGCGCCCAGCCGGGACAGGGCTACGAGCAGTACTTC. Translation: CSAQPGQGYEQYF.